Below are 16 T cell receptor beta chains sequenced from a single sample in a study of control samples from healthy donors and cancer patients. Method: immunoSEQ multiplex PCR; TCRdb's copy keeps in-frame clones and lacks some. The top ten clones hold 13% of a sample with 100,000 or so clones, 83% of them seen once. Sequenced material: blood. All receptors come from a woman between 50 and 59 years old in good health.

DNA of the CDR3: TGCGCCAGCAGCCAAGATTTCCAGGCCCGCAATCAGCCCCAGCATTTT. Amino acids: CASSQDFQARNQPQHF. The rearrangement joins TRBV4-1 to TRBJ1-5, with D hard to call. Trimming shortened V by 0 bases and J by 2 bases, and 11 bases separated the two germline ends. From germline, CDR1 is MGHRA and CDR2 YSYEKL. There are 16 residues in the CDR3.

The gene calls are TRBV7-2 and TRBJ2-2; 8 bases are a match to TRBD2. The CDR3 is 16 residues long. CDR1 and CDR2 from the germline V gene are SGHTA and FQGNSA. Trimming at V came to 3 bases and at J to 4 bases, leaving 7 bases not matched to a gene. CDR3 bases: TGTGCCAGCAGCTTTTCGACGGGAGGGGGCACCGGGGAGCTGTTTTTT. Translated: CASSFSTGGGTGELFF.

The gene calls are TRBV6-2 or TRBV6-3 and TRBJ2-1, with TRBD2 matching over 7 bases. V shed 5 bases and J 9 bases; nucleotides not matched to a gene: 1. Germline lookup yields CDR1 MNHEY and CDR2 SVGEGT. The CDR3 covers 11 residues. DNA of the CDR3: TGTGCCAGCAGTACGGGGGGTGAGCAGTTCTTC. Translated, it gives CASSTGGEQFF.

This sequence joins TRBV7-9 and TRBJ2-4; the D is unclear. The CDR3 spans 13 residues. Trimming shortened V by 5 bases and J by 0 bases, and 5 bases separated the two germline ends. Germline lookup yields CDR1 SEHNR and CDR2 FQNEAQ (reference sequence). The CDR3 region has the DNA TGTGCCAGCAGCCCCGTAGCCAAAAACATTCAGTACTTC. Amino acids: CASSPVAKNIQYF.

This sequence joins TRBV28 and TRBJ2-6, with D uncertain. CDR1 is MDHEN and CDR2 is SYDVKM in the germline V gene. The CDR3 runs to 15 residues. Deletions cut 3 bases from V and 1 base from J, with 7 bases between. CDR3: CASSFGDSGANVLTF. For the CDR3, the DNA is TGTGCCAGCAGTTTTGGTGATTCTGGGGCCAACGTCCTGACTTTC.

The V gene is TRBV10-2, the J gene TRBJ1-5; D is uncertain. Deletions cut 0 bases from V and 3 bases from J, with 9 bases between. Looked up from germline, CDR1 is WSHSY and CDR2 is SAAADI. CDR3 length equals 15 residues. The CDR3 DNA is TGCGCCAGCAGTGAGTCGAGGCGCGCCAATCAGCCCCAGCATTTT. Protein: CASSESRRANQPQHF.

The chain combines TRBV6-1 with TRBJ2-3; TRBD2 aligns across 15 bases. The CDR3 runs to 19 residues. Germline CDR1 is MNHNS and CDR2 is SASEGT. Germline trimming cut 2 bases from V and 6 bases from J; bases unmatched to any gene: 12. Written as DNA, the CDR3 is TGTGCCAGCAGTGAACCAATGGGACTAGCGGGAGGAAGCCGTGATACGCAGTATTTT. This gives the protein CASSEPMGLAGGSRDTQYF.

This sequence joins TRBV24-1 and TRBJ1-1; TRBD1 matches at 7 bases. V shed 5 bases, J shed 9 bases, and the junction held 5 bases outside the gene matches. Germline lookup yields CDR1 KGHDR and CDR2 SFDVKD. There are 12 residues in the CDR3. The CDR3 DNA reads as TGTGCCACCAGTGCCGGGACAGATCAAGCTTTCTTT. Protein: CATSAGTDQAFF.

The chain combines TRBV12-1 with TRBJ2-7; the table's D call TRBD1 went unverified against the DNA. TRBV12-1 has pseudogene status. This CDR3 region has 13 residues. The CDR3 sequence: CASSSDRGYEQYF. The DNA of the CDR3 is TGTGCCAGCAGCTCGGACAGGGGCTACGAGCAGTACTTC.

The rearrangement links TRBV4-3 to TRBJ2-7; 9 positions agree with TRBD1. This CDR3 comprises 15 residues. Unmatched junction bases numbered 9, after V lost 4 bases and J lost 5 bases. Germline lookup yields CDR1 LGHNA and CDR2 YSLEER. CDR3 nucleotides: TGCGCCAGCAGCCGGGACAGGGCAGATATACACGAGCAGTACTTC. This encodes CASSRDRADIHEQYF.

The rearrangement joins TRBV1 to TRBJ1-6; no DNA check was done on the table's D call, TRBD1. TRBV1 is a pseudogene locus. The CDR3 has 18 amino acids. The CDR3 reads CTSSQVRARDRTNSPLHF. As DNA, the CDR3 is TGCACCAGCAGCCAAGTCCGGGCCAGGGACAGGACCAATTCACCCCTCCACTTT.

As for this clone: Distinct nucleotide sequences in the sample also encode this CDR3. J is TRBJ2-5 and V is TRBV4-3; no firm D call. Germline CDR1 LGHNA, CDR2 YSLEER. V lost 0 bases and J 5 bases, leaving 10 bases between the germline ends. The CDR3 loop spans 14 amino acids. CDR3 coding DNA: TGCGCCAGCAGCCAAGATACCAGCCGGGAGACCCAGTACTTC. Its protein is CASSQDTSRETQYF.

The J gene is TRBJ1-5, the V gene TRBV7-8; weak D call: TRBD1 (6 bases). CDR1 is SGHVS, CDR2 FQNEAQ, per germline. The length of the CDR3 is 15 residues. The V gene lost 2 bases and the J gene lost 0 bases, with 8 bases spanning the gap. The CDR3 loop is CASSLTGNSNQPQHF. The DNA for the CDR3 is TGTGCCAGCAGCTTAACAGGGAATAGCAATCAGCCCCAGCATTTT.

The V and J genes are TRBV14 and TRBJ2-5, with 7 bases matching TRBD2. Germline V gene sequence: CDR1 SGHDN, CDR2 FVKESK. V trimming: 2 bases; J trimming: 2 bases; junction bases outside the gene matches: 5. This CDR3 comprises 15 residues. CDR3 in DNA: TGTGCCAGCAGCCAAACACTAGCGCGACAAGAGACCCAGTACTTC. It encodes CASSQTLARQETQYF.

V and J are TRBV18 and TRBJ1-1; D is perhaps TRBD1 (5 bases). The germline V gene has CDR1 KGHSH and CDR2 LQKENI. The CDR3 is made up of 15 amino acids. Trimming pared 2 bases from V and 2 bases from J, leaving 12 bases between. The CDR3 loop reads CASSPREGTNTEAFF. CDR3 in DNA: TGTGCCAGCTCACCAAGAGAGGGGACCAACACTGAAGCTTTCTTT.

The V gene is TRBV7-9, the J gene TRBJ2-6; possible D gene TRBD1, 6 bases. V was trimmed by 1 base and J by 8 bases, leaving 21 bases between them. CDR3 length: 18 residues. Germline CDR1 SEHNR, CDR2 FQNEAQ (reference sequence). Here the CDR3 DNA reads TGTGCCAGCAGCTTAGACAGGGATACCCGGATGAGGTCCAACGTCCTGACTTTC. Translated: CASSLDRDTRMRSNVLTF.